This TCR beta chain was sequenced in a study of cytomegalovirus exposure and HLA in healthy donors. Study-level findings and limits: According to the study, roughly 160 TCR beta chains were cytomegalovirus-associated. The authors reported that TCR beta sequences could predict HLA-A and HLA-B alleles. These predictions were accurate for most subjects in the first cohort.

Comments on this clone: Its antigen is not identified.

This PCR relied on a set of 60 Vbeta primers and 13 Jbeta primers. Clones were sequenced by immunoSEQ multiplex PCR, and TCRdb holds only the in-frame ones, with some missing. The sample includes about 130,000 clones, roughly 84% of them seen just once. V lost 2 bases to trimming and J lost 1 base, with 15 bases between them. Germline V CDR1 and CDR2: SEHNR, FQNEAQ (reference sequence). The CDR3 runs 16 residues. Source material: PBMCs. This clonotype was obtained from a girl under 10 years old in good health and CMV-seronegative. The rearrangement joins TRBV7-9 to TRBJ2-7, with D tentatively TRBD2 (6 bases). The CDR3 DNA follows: TGTGCCAGCAGCTTATGGGCTAGCGACGGTTCCTACGAGCAGTACTTC. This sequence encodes CASSLWASDGSYEQYF.